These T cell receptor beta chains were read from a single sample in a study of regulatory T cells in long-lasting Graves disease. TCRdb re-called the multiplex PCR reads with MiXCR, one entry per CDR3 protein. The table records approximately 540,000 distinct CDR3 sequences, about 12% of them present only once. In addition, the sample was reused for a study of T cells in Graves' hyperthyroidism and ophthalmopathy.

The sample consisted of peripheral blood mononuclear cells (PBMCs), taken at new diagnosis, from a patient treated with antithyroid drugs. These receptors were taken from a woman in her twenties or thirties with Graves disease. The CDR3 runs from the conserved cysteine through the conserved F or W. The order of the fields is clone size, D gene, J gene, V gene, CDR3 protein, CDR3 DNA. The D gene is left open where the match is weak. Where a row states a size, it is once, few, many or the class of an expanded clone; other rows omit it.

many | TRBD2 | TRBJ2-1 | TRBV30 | CAWSVAGGYNEQFF | TGTGCCTGGAGTGTAGCGGGGGGCTACAATGAGCAGTTCTTC
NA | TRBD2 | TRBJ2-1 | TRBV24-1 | CATSDLPSGSPRDEQFF | TGTGCCACCAGTGATTTGCCTAGCGGGAGCCCCAGGGATGAGCAGTTCTTC
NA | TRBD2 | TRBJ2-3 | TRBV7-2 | CASSQQPGLAGTDTQYF | TGTGCCAGCAGCCAACAGCCGGGACTAGCTGGTACAGATACGCAGTATTTT
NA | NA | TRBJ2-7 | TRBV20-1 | CSARDLASRSYEQYF | TGCAGTGCTAGAGATCTGGCTAGCAGGAGCTACGAGCAGTACTTC
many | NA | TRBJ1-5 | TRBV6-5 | CASSSVGFQPQHF | TGTGCCAGCAGTTCAGTCGGATTTCAGCCCCAGCATTTT
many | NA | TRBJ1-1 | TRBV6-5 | CASSYYSGTEAFF | TGTGCCAGCAGTTACTATAGTGGCACTGAAGCTTTCTTT
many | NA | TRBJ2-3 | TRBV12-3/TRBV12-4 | CASSSSGSTDTQYF | TGTGCCAGCAGTTCCAGCGGGTCCACAGATACGCAGTATTTT
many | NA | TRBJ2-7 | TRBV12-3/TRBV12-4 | CASGPRVNEQYF | TGTGCCAGCGGGCCGCGGGTTAACGAGCAGTACTTC
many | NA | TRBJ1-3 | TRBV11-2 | CASTGSRSGNTIYF | TGTGCCAGCACCGGGTCTCGCTCTGGAAACACCATATATTTT
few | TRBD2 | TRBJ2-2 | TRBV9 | CASSAPRRGEALFF | TGTGCCAGCAGCGCACCCCGGCGGGGGGAGGCGCTGTTTTTT
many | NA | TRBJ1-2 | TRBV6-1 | CASHFKMTVNYGYTF | TGTGCCAGTCACTTCAAGATGACGGTAAACTATGGCTACACCTTC
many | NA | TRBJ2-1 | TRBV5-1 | CASSLAGEQFNEQFF | TGCGCCAGCAGCTTGGCCGGGGAACAGTTCAATGAGCAGTTCTTC
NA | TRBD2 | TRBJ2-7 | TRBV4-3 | CASSQDGGAGREDSYEQYF | TGCGCCAGCAGCCAAGATGGGGGTGCGGGGCGGGAGGATTCCTACGAGCAGTACTTC
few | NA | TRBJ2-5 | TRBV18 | CASSPRDFEETQYF | TGTGCCAGCTCACCACGGGATTTTGAAGAGACCCAGTACTTC
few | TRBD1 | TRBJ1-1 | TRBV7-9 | CASSLGQGLGTEAFF | TGTGCCAGCAGCTTAGGACAGGGATTAGGCACTGAAGCTTTCTTT
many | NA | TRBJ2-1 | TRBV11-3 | CASSLARGSSYNEQFF | TGTGCCAGCAGCTTAGCGAGGGGAAGCTCCTACAATGAGCAGTTCTTC
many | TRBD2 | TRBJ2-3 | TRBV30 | CAWKSREADTQYF | TGTGCCTGGAAGTCGCGGGAGGCAGATACGCAGTATTTT
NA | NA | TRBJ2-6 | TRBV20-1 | CSAYSGANVLTF | TGCAGTGCTTACTCTGGGGCCAACGTCCTGACTTTC
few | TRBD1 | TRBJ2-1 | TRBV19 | CASSTGTGGFDEQFF | TGTGCCAGTAGTACGGGGACAGGGGGTTTCGATGAGCAGTTCTTC
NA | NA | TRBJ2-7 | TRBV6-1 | CASSRAQGMGSYEQYF | TGTGCCAGCAGTAGGGCCCAGGGGATGGGCTCCTACGAGCAGTACTTC
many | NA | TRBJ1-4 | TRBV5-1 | CASVEGVRTNEKLFF | TGCGCCAGCGTTGAAGGGGTGAGGACTAATGAAAAACTGTTTTTT
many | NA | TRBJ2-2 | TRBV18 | CASSPNPYRGTGELFF | TGTGCCAGCTCACCGAATCCGTACCGGGGGACCGGGGAGCTGTTTTTT
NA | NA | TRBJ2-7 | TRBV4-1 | CASSQVPPLARYF | TGCGCCAGCAGCCAAGTACCCCCGCTTGCCCGGTACTTC
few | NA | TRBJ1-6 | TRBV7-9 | CASRQVTTASPLHF | TGTGCCAGCCGCCAGGTCACAACAGCCTCACCCCTCCACTTT
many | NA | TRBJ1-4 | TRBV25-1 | CASSTWGGEKLFF | TGTGCCAGCAGTACCTGGGGTGGTGAAAAACTGTTTTTT
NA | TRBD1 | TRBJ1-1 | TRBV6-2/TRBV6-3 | CASSWIGGRAFF | TGTGCCAGCAGCTGGATAGGGGGCCGGGCTTTCTTT
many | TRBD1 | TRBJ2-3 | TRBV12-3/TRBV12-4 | CASSLGTGDTDTQYF | TGTGCCAGCAGTTTAGGGACAGGAGACACAGATACGCAGTATTTT
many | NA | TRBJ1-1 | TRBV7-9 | CASSLGSEAFF | TGTGCCAGCAGCTTGGGGAGTGAAGCTTTCTTT
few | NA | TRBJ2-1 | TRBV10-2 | CASSDRDPEQFF | TGCGCCAGCAGTGACCGGGACCCTGAGCAGTTCTTC
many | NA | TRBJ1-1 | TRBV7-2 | CASSLIWNTEAFF | TGTGCCAGCAGCTTAATTTGGAACACTGAAGCTTTCTTT
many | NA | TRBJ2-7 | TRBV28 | CASSFFGGYLDYEQYF | TGTGCCAGCAGTTTTTTTGGGGGCTACCTGGACTACGAGCAGTACTTC
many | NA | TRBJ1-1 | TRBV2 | CASRFSGNREFLMNTEAFF | TGTGCCAGCAGATTCTCAGGGAATCGGGAATTCTTAATGAACACTGAAGCTTTCTTT
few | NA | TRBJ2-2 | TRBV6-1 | CASNFLGQLNTGELFF | TGTGCCAGCAACTTTCTAGGACAGCTGAACACCGGGGAGCTGTTTTTT
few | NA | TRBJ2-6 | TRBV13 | CASSSRAVGANVLTF | TGTGCCAGCAGCTCTAGGGCCGTTGGGGCCAACGTCCTGACTTTC
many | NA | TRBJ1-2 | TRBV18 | CASSPGTREVSGYTF | TGTGCCAGCTCACCCGGGACGCGGGAGGTCTCTGGCTACACCTTC
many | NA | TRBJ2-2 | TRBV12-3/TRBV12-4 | CASSLGVVGTGELFF | TGTGCCAGCAGTCTCGGCGTAGTTGGAACCGGGGAGCTGTTTTTT
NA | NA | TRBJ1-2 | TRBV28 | CASSLRGLYGYTF | TGTGCCAGCAGCCTCCGGGGCCTTTATGGCTACACCTTC
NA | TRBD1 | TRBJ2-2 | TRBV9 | CASSSRDRGTTGELFF | TGTGCCAGCAGCTCACGGGACAGGGGGACCACCGGGGAGCTGTTTTTT
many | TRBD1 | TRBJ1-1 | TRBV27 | CASSQDRGITEAFF | TGTGCCAGCAGCCAAGACAGGGGCATCACTGAAGCTTTCTTT
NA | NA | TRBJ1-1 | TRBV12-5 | CASGLSRNTEAFF | TGTGCTAGTGGCCTCTCCCGGAACACTGAAGCTTTCTTT
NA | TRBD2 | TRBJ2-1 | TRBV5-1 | CASSLVPSGNEQFF | TGCGCCAGCAGCTTGGTGCCTAGCGGGAATGAGCAGTTCTTC
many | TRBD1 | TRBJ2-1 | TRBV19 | CASSGRDRGTPWVQFF | TGTGCCAGTAGTGGACGGGACAGGGGAACCCCCTGGGTCCAGTTCTTC
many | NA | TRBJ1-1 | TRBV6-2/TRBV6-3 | CASREGRTEAFF | TGTGCCAGCAGGGAGGGACGGACTGAAGCTTTCTTT
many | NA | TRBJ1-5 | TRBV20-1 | CSAKDSNQPQHF | TGCAGTGCTAAGGACAGTAATCAGCCCCAGCATTTT
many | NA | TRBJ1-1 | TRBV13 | CASSPWGGNTEAFF | TGTGCCAGCAGTCCCTGGGGCGGTAACACTGAAGCTTTCTTT
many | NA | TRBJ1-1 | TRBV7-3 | CASSLFGTSNEAFF | TGTGCCAGCAGCTTATTTGGGACATCCAATGAAGCTTTCTTT
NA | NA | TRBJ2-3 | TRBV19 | CASNPTRGAQYF | TGTGCCAGTAATCCAACTCGTGGTGCGCAGTATTTT
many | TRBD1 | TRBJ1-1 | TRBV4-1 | CASSRQGEGTEAFF | TGCGCCAGCAGCCGACAGGGTGAGGGCACTGAAGCTTTCTTT
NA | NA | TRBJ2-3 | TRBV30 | CAWSLGGPDAQYF | TGTGCCTGGAGTTTAGGGGGGCCAGATGCGCAGTATTTT
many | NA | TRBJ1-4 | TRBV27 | CASSPSGAYEKLFF | TGTGCCAGCAGTCCCTCAGGGGCCTATGAAAAACTGTTTTTT
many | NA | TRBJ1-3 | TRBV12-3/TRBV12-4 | CASSFGRWGNTIYF | TGTGCCAGCAGTTTCGGTCGATGGGGAAACACCATATATTTT
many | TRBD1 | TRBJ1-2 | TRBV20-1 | CSARVAFQGARNYGYTF | TGCAGTGCTAGAGTCGCGTTCCAGGGGGCGCGGAACTATGGCTACACCTTC
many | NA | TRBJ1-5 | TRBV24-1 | CATSDGAGQTGQPQHF | TGTGCCACCAGTGATGGGGCAGGCCAAACGGGTCAGCCCCAGCATTTT
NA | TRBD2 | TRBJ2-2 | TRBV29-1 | CSVELSGTRTGELFF | TGCAGCGTTGAGTTAAGCGGGACTCGCACCGGGGAGCTGTTTTTT
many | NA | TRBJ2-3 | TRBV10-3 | CAISESASTDTQYF | TGTGCCATCAGTGAGTCGGCCAGCACAGATACGCAGTATTTT
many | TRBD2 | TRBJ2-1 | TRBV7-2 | CASSLGSGGSYNEQFF | TGTGCCAGCAGCTTAGGTTCGGGGGGCTCCTACAATGAGCAGTTCTTC